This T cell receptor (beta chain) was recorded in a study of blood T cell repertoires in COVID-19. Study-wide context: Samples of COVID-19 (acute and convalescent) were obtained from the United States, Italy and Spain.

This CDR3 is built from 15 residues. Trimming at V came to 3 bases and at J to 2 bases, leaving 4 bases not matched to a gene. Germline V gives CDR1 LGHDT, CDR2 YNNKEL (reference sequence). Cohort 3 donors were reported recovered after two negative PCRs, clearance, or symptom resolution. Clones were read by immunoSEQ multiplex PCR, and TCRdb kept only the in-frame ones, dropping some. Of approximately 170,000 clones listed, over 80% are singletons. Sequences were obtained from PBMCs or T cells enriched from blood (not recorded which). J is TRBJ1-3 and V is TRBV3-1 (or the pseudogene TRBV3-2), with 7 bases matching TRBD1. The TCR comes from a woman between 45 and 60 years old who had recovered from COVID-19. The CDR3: CASSQYTGAGNTIYF. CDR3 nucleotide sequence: TGTGCCAGCAGCCAGTACACAGGGGCTGGAAACACCATATATTTT.